This T cell receptor beta chain emerged from a study of blood T cells in healthy people across ages. Per germline, CDR1 MNHEY and CDR2 SVGAGI. V gave up 2 bases and J gave up 6 bases; unmatched junction bases: 3. This CDR3 comprises 13 residues. This clonotype was seen more than once but under ten times. Its antigen is undetermined. Study-wide findings and caveats: TCR beta diversity tracked closely with naive T cell percentage. It was the long-lived donors that had more naive CD4+ cells and higher diversity than aged donors. Measured against age, TCR beta diversity per million T cells decreased in a roughly linear manner.

It was with a sample-barcoded 5' primer and a J-beta primer mix that a second PCR of roughly 7 to 12 cycles was run. One entry per CDR3 protein results from TCRdb running MiXCR on the 5' RACE reads. The sample yields more than 800,000 distinct CDR3 sequences, more than 35% seen once. Peripheral blood samples of 9 to 10 milliliters were drawn from each donor. The chain has TRBV6-5 and TRBJ1-1, with 7 bases that match TRBD1. The source of this sequence is a woman aged 55-69 years in good health. Material for sequencing was blood. CDR3 amino acids: CASSYPDRPEAFF. CDR3 nucleotide sequence: TGTGCCAGCAGTTACCCGGACAGGCCTGAAGCTTTCTTT.